This section outlines one T cell receptor (beta chain) sequence together with its context. Preparing the TCRbeta library involved the use of unique molecular identifiers. MiXCR was run by TCRdb on the PCR reads, yielding one entry per CDR3 protein. The table has around 960,000 distinct CDR3 sequences, roughly 31% seen once. The germline CDR1 and CDR2 sequences are SGHKS and YYEKEE (reference sequence). This CDR3 has 14 amino acids. V was trimmed by 1 base and J by 8 bases, leaving 15 bases between them. The data originate from a study of T-cell reconstitution after alpha-beta-depleted transplantation in children.

This TCR was recovered from a boy in the first two years of life who had a stem cell transplant for SCID, so the T cells may come from the graft donor. J is TRBJ1-2 and V is TRBV5-5; a possible D gene is TRBD1 (5 bases). The sequencing here drew on PBMCs, mostly from graft donor cells, taken 360 days after TCRalphabeta/CD19-depleted stem cell transplant. The CDR3 nucleotides read TGTGCCAGCAGCTTGTGGGACCCCCTTCAAGGCTACACCTTC. Translating gives CASSLWDPLQGYTF.